This T cell receptor (beta chain) was sequenced in a study of blood T cells in healthy people across ages. The use of a sample-barcoded 5' primer and a J-beta primer mix characterized a second PCR of about 7 to 12 cycles. TCRdb itself ran the 5' RACE reads through MiXCR, one entry per CDR3 protein. This table has roughly 1,800,000 distinct CDR3 sequences, around half appearing once. Sample donors were healthy Caucasian individuals that came from Russia, aged 6 to 90. The CDR3 extends over 13 amino acids. Germline V gives CDR1 SGHRS, CDR2 YFSETQ. The ends were cut back, 2 bases at V and 5 bases at J, with 11 bases in the middle. Study-wide findings and caveats: The donors' CMV status was not determined, possibly confounding changes in expanded clonotypes. Both naive CD4+ cell counts and diversity were greater in long-lived donors than in aged donors. Estimates of diversity drawn from one million T cells were considered underestimates.

This clonotype has more than one count but fewer than ten. Its antigen is as yet unknown. The TCR sequence derives from a woman between 40 and 50 years old in good health. This sequence joins TRBV5-1 and TRBJ2-7; D is ambiguous. The specimen sequenced was blood. CDR3 sequence reads: CASSFGWRDEQYF. The CDR3 coding sequence is TGCGCCAGCAGCTTCGGCTGGAGAGACGAGCAGTACTTC.